Each of the 28 T cell receptor beta chains below was sequenced from the same sample in a study of OX40 agonist ivuxolimab in advanced cancers. Only in-frame clones appear in the TCRdb table, and some are missing; sequencing was by immunoSEQ multiplex PCR. The table lists about 81,000 clones, around 90% of them singletons. The source was CD4+ or CD8+ T cells sorted from blood, collected in a trial of the OX40 agonist ivuxolimab. Receptor source: an adult with an advanced solid tumor such as melanoma, head and neck, liver or kidney cancer.

The chain is built from TRBV15 and TRBJ2-3, with D perhaps TRBD1 or TRBD2 (6 bases each). Germline CDR1 LNHNV, CDR2 YYDKDF (reference sequence). CDR3 length equals 15 residues. Trimming left V 7 bases short and J 3 bases short, with 17 bases between. The CDR3: CATTALGGPTDTQYF. CDR3 bases: TGTGCCACCACGGCCTTAGGGGGGCCTACAGATACGCAGTATTTT.

V and J are TRBV9 and TRBJ2-1, with D perhaps assigned TRBD1 or TRBD2 (6 bases each). The V and J ends lost 4 bases and 10 bases respectively, with 21 bases between them. In germline, CDR1 is SGDLS, CDR2 YYNGEE. The CDR3 runs 15 residues. CDR3 region: CASSRVTGALWEQFF. DNA of the CDR3: TGTGCCAGCAGCAGAGTCACGGGGGCCCTATGGGAGCAGTTCTTC.

The V gene is TRBV9, the J gene TRBJ1-1; the D is unclear. V lost 0 bases to trimming and J lost 3 bases, with 12 bases between them. The germline gives CDR1 SGDLS, CDR2 YYNGEE. The CDR3 runs 15 residues. The CDR3 region is CASSVGVRGDTEAFF. CDR3 sequence (DNA): TGTGCCAGCAGCGTAGGAGTTCGGGGAGACACTGAAGCTTTCTTT.

The chain carries TRBV18 and TRBJ2-5; 9 positions agree with TRBD1. The germline V gene has CDR1 KGHSH and CDR2 LQKENI. Trimming took 3 bases from V and 5 from J; bases not matched to a gene: 4. The CDR3 consists of 14 residues. The CDR3 here is CASSPDRGTETQYF. The CDR3 DNA reads as TGTGCCAGCTCACCGGACAGGGGAACCGAGACCCAGTACTTC.

CDR3 protein: CASSALSTGNTIYF. The CDR3 coding sequence is TGTGCCAGCTCGGCCCTTTCTACAGGAAACACCATATATTTT. This chain joins TRBV2 and TRBJ1-3; no firm D call. Looked up from germline, CDR1 is SNHLY and CDR2 is FYNNEI. V dropped 8 bases and J dropped 4 bases, with 15 bases sitting between them. This CDR3 is built from 14 residues.

The chain carries TRBV10-3 and TRBJ2-7; 12 nucleotides line up with TRBD1. Germline V gene data show CDR1 as ENHRY and CDR2 as SYGVKD. The junction had 7 bases not matched to a gene; V was cut back by 6 bases and J by 4 bases. The CDR3 has 15 residues. CDR3 loop: CAIRSGTGGFYEQYF. CDR3 sequence (DNA): TGTGCCATCAGATCCGGGACAGGGGGCTTTTACGAGCAGTACTTC.

The rearrangement links TRBV10-3 to TRBJ1-3; 9 bases map to TRBD1. The CDR3 runs to 14 residues. Germline V gives CDR1 ENHRY, CDR2 SYGVKD. J was trimmed by 3 bases and V by 10 bases; bases with no gene match: 7. CDR3 residues: CATQQGALGNTIYF. The CDR3 DNA reads as TGTGCCACCCAACAGGGGGCGCTTGGAAACACCATATATTTT.

The chain has TRBV5-1 and TRBJ2-1, with D possibly being TRBD1 or TRBD2 (6 bases each). The CDR3 totals 13 residues. Germline V gene lookup returns CDR1 SGHRS and CDR2 YFSETQ. The germline V and J ends were trimmed by 3 bases and 7 bases, with 11 bases remaining between them. CDR3: CASSWGASNEQFF. The DNA of the CDR3 is TGCGCCAGCAGCTGGGGGGCCTCGAATGAGCAGTTCTTC.

The rearrangement uses TRBV6-1 and TRBJ2-3, with 7 nucleotides matching TRBD1. With 7 bases clipped from V and 4 bases from J, the junction kept 11 bases outside the gene matches. Germline CDR1 is MNHNS and CDR2 is SASEGT. The length of the CDR3 is 15 residues. For the CDR3, the DNA is TGTGCCAGCACCGAAGACAGGGCGTACGCAGATACGCAGTATTTT. Translated: CASTEDRAYADTQYF.

Remarks on this clone: Here the CDR3 omits its conserved ending phenylalanine or tryptophan, so a read error is the likely source. The chain has TRBV6-1 and TRBJ1-6; TRBD1 is a possible D gene (5 bases). V was cut by 1 base and J by 10 bases, with 17 bases left in between. The CDR3 spans 16 residues. CDR1 is MNHNS, CDR2 SASEGT, per germline. The CDR3 DNA is TGTGCCAGCAGTGAAGAGCCGGCAGGGAAGGGATCACCCCTCCACCTT. It encodes CASSEEPAGKGSPLHL.

The V and J genes are TRBV5-1 and TRBJ1-4, with TRBD1 identical over 12 bases. The length of the CDR3 is 17 residues. Per germline, CDR1 SGHRS and CDR2 YFSETQ. Trimming at V came to 0 bases and at J to 8 bases, leaving 8 bases not matched to a gene. For the CDR3, the DNA is TGCGCCAGCAGCTTGGGCCCCGGGACAGGGGGCAAAGAAAAACTGTTTTTT. The encoded protein is CASSLGPGTGGKEKLFF.

This rearrangement joins TRBV7-3 to TRBJ2-7; 7 bases map to TRBD2. Germline V gene sequence: CDR1 SGHTA, CDR2 FQGTGA. The CDR3 spans 13 residues. The trim removed 3 bases at V and 2 bases at J, leaving 1 base unmatched. CDR3 sequence reads: CASSFGTTYEQYF. DNA for the CDR3: TGTGCCAGCAGCTTCGGGACTACCTACGAGCAGTACTTC.

This chain links TRBV19 with TRBJ1-5; no clear D. The CDR3 is made up of 14 amino acids. Trimming shortened V by 4 bases and J by 0 bases, and 7 bases separated the two germline ends. Germline loops: CDR1 LNHDA, CDR2 SQIVND (reference sequence). The CDR3 DNA is TGTGCCAGTAGTAACGACCATAGCAATCAGCCCCAGCATTTT. Translated, it gives CASSNDHSNQPQHF.

The chain has TRBV7-2 and TRBJ2-7; 7 bases fit TRBD1. Germline CDR1 reads SGHTA; CDR2 reads FQGNSA. V trimming: 1 base; J trimming: 6 bases; junction bases outside the gene matches: 9. The CDR3 length is 15 residues. The CDR3 DNA is TGTGCCAGCAGCTTAGAGGTGACAGGGAGTCGCGAGCAGTACTTC. Protein sequence: CASSLEVTGSREQYF.

This chain connects TRBV29-1 to TRBJ2-7; 12 bases agree with TRBD1. The CDR3 runs 14 residues. Germline loops: CDR1 SQVTM, CDR2 ANQGSEA. Trimming took 6 bases from V and 4 from J; bases not matched to a gene: 7. CDR3 sequence (DNA): TGCAGCGTCCCCGGGACAGGGGGCCTTTACGAGCAGTACTTC. It encodes CSVPGTGGLYEQYF.

V is TRBV7-3 and J is TRBJ2-2, with TRBD2 as a possible D gene (5 bases). The CDR3 runs to 14 residues. The V end was cut by 5 bases, the J end by 1 base, with 8 bases between. CDR1 SGHTA and CDR2 FQGTGA come from the germline V gene. CDR3 bases: TGTGCCAGCAGCCTACTAGTGAACACCGGGGAGCTGTTTTTT. It is translated as CASSLLVNTGELFF.

The V gene is TRBV4-3, the J gene TRBJ1-5; D may be TRBD1 (6 bases). CDR1 LGHNA and CDR2 YSLEER come from the germline V gene. CDR3 size: 14 residues. V lost 4 bases and J 2 bases, leaving 9 bases between the germline ends. CDR3 sequence reads: CASSPNRGNQPQHF. DNA of the CDR3: TGCGCCAGCAGCCCCAACAGGGGCAATCAGCCCCAGCATTTT.

This chain links TRBV28 with TRBJ1-5; 8 bases map to TRBD1. J was trimmed by 5 bases and V by 6 bases; bases with no gene match: 9. Germline CDR1 and CDR2: MDHEN and SYDVKM. This CDR3 has 15 residues. The CDR3, as DNA: TGTGCCAGCAGCTATCAGGGGGCGCCCGATCAGCCCCAGCATTTT. Its translation: CASSYQGAPDQPQHF.

The chain has TRBV2 and TRBJ1-5; no reliable D call. The CDR3 extends over 15 amino acids. Trimming removed 6 bases at V and 0 bases at J, with 12 bases between. From germline, CDR1 is SNHLY and CDR2 FYNNEI. The CDR3 sequence is CASSLRGYSNQPQHF. CDR3 in DNA: TGTGCCAGCAGCCTTCGAGGATATAGCAATCAGCCCCAGCATTTT.

The chain combines TRBV4-2 with TRBJ2-2, with D possibly being TRBD1 or TRBD2 (5 bases each). Germline loops: CDR1 LGHNA, CDR2 YNFKEQ. CDR3 length: 15 residues. V lost 0 bases and J lost 4, with 9 bases in between. This chain's CDR3 is CASSQESGRTGELFF. In DNA, the CDR3 is TGTGCCAGCAGCCAAGAGTCGGGGCGCACCGGGGAGCTGTTTTTT.

This clone came up a few times. The CDR3 coding sequence is TGTGCCAGCAGTTCGGCCTCCGGGGTCCTGGGCGGCTACACCTTC. This sequence encodes CASSSASGVLGGYTF. This chain joins TRBV27 and TRBJ1-2; D gene ambiguous. Germline V gene data show CDR1 as MNHEY and CDR2 as SMNVEV (reference sequence). This CDR3 has 15 amino acids. The V end lost 4 bases, the J end lost 8 bases, and 20 bases lay between the germline ends.

The CDR3 DNA is TGTGCCAGCAGCGTAGACAGACTCTCTGGAAACACCATATATTTT. This codes for CASSVDRLSGNTIYF. The chain is built from TRBV9 and TRBJ1-3, with D hard to call. The CDR3 covers 15 residues. The V end was cut by 0 bases, the J end by 0 bases, with 7 bases between. CDR1 is SGDLS and CDR2 is YYNGEE in the germline V gene.

The rearrangement uses TRBV19 and TRBJ1-1; D remains ambiguous. CDR1 is LNHDA and CDR2 is SQIVND in the germline V gene (reference sequence). This CDR3 is built from 14 residues. V lost 3 bases to trimming and J lost 2 bases, with 10 bases between them. The CDR3 DNA sequence: TGTGCCAGTAGTATTAGGAACGGAAACACTGAAGCTTTCTTT. Translated: CASSIRNGNTEAFF.

The chain couples TRBV6-1 to TRBJ1-1; the D gene is possibly TRBD1 (5 bases). The germline V gene encodes CDR1 MNHNS and CDR2 SASEGT. Between the trimmed V and J ends, which lost 5 bases and 8 bases, there was a span of 18 bases. The CDR3 is made up of 14 amino acids. The CDR3, as DNA: TGTGCCAGCAGTCTTTGGGGGGGGTTTTGGGAAGCTTTCTTT. Amino acid sequence: CASSLWGGFWEAFF.

The chain joins TRBV6-5 to TRBJ2-7; D possibly corresponds to TRBD2 (6 bases). The ends were cut back, 8 bases at V and 2 bases at J, with 7 bases in the middle. CDR3 size: 11 residues. Germline-derived CDR1 and CDR2 are MNHEY and SVGAGI. In DNA, the CDR3 is TGTGCCAGCTCGGGGGCCTACGAGCAGTACTTC. This sequence encodes CASSGAYEQYF.

The rearrangement links TRBV12-5 to TRBJ2-3; 7 nucleotides agree with TRBD1. V shed 2 bases and J 4 bases; nucleotides not matched to a gene: 0. The CDR3 sequence is 13 residues long. In germline, CDR1 is LGHNT, CDR2 FRNRAP. DNA of the CDR3: TGTGCTAGTGGTTTGCAGGGGGCAGATACGCAGTATTTT. It translates to CASGLQGADTQYF.

This chain uses TRBV29-1 with TRBJ1-2; no clear D. The CDR3 has 11 amino acids. V dropped 5 bases and J dropped 8 bases, with 12 bases sitting between them. The germline gives CDR1 SQVTM, CDR2 ANQGSEA. CDR3 nucleotide sequence: TGCAGCGTTATGAGGTCGGGGGGCTACACCTTC. This sequence encodes CSVMRSGGYTF.

The rearrangement links TRBV19 to TRBJ2-3, with TRBD2 matching 13 bases. V lost 8 bases and J lost 4; bases outside the gene matches: 3. The germline CDR1 and CDR2 sequences are LNHDA and SQIVND (reference sequence). The CDR3 length is 14 residues. The CDR3 bases are TGTGCCAGTGCGACTAGCGGGGGGTCAGATACGCAGTATTTT. Protein sequence: CASATSGGSDTQYF.